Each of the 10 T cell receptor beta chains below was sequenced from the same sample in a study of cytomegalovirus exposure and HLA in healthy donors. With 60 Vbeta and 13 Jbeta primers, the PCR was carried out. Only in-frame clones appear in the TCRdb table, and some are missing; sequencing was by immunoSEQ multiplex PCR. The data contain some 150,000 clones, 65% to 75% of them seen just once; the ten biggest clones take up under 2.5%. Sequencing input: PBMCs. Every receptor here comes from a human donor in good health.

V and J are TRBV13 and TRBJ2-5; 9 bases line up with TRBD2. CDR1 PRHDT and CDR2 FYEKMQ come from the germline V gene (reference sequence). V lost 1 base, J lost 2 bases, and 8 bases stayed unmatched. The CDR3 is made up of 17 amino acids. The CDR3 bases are TGTGCCAGCAGCTTAGTAAGCGGGGGGAACCAGCAAGAGACCCAGTACTTC. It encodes CASSLVSGGNQQETQYF.

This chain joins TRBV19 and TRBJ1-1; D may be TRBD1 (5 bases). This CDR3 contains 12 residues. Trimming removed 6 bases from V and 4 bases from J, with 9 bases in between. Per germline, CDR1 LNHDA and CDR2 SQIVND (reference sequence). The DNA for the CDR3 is TGTGCCAGTAGAGCCGGGGGCACTGAAGCTTTCTTT. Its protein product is CASRAGGTEAFF.

CDR3 DNA sequence: TGTGCCAGCAGTCTACAGGGGGCAGAGGAAAAACTGTTTTTT. Protein: CASSLQGAEEKLFF. This chain uses TRBV6-6 with TRBJ1-4; 9 nucleotides align to TRBD1. Germline CDR1 MNHNY, CDR2 SVGAGI (reference sequence). J gave up 8 bases and V 5 bases, and 6 bases lay outside the gene matches. The CDR3 consists of 14 residues.

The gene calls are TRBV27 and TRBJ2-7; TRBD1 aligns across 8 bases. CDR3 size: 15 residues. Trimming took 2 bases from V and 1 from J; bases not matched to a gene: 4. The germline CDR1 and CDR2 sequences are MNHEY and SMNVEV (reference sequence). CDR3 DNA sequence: TGTGCCAGCAGTTTACTACAGGGGGAATCCTACGAGCAGTACTTC. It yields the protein CASSLLQGESYEQYF.

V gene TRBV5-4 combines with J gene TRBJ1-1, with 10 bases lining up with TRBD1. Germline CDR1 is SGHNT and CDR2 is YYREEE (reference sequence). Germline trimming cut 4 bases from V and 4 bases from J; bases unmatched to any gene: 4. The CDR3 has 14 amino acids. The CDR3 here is CASSPRDRGTEAFF. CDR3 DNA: TGTGCCAGCAGCCCCCGGGACAGGGGCACTGAAGCTTTCTTT.

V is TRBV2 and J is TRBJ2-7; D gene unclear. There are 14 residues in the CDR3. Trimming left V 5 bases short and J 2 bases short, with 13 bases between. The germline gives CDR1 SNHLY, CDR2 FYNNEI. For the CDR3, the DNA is TGTGCCAGCAGTCAGTCCGGGTCGACCTACGAGCAGTACTTC. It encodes CASSQSGSTYEQYF.

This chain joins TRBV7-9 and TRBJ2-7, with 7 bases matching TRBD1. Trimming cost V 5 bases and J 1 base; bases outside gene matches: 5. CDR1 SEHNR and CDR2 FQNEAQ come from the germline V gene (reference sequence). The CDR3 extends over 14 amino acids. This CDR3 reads CASSQTGKSYEQYF. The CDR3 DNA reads TGTGCCAGCAGCCAGACAGGGAAATCCTACGAGCAGTACTTC.

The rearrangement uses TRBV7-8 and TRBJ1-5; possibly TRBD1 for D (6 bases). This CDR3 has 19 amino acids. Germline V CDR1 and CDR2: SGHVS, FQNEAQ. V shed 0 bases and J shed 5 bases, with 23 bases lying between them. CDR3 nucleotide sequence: TGTGCCAGCAGCTTAGCTCCAGGGGCCGCCCAGTCTTTTTATCAGCCCCAGCATTTT. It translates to CASSLAPGAAQSFYQPQHF.

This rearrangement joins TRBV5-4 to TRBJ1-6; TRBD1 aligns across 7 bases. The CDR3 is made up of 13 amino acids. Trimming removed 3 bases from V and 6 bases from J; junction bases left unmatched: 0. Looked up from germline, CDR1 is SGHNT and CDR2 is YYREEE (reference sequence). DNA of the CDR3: TGTGCCAGCAGCTACAGGGGTAATTCACCCCTCCACTTT. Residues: CASSYRGNSPLHF.

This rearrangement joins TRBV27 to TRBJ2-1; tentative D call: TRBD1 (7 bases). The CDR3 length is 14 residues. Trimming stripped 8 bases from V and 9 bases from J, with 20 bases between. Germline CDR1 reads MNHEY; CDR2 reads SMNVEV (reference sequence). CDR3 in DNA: TGTGCCAGCTGGGACAGAGCAGTGGGGGGTGAGCAGTTCTTC. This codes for CASWDRAVGGEQFF.